The 26 T cell receptor beta chains below all came from one sample that was sequenced in a study of cytomegalovirus exposure and HLA in healthy donors. Researchers ran the PCR with 60 Vbeta and 13 Jbeta primers. The data were produced by immunoSEQ multiplex PCR, yet TCRdb's version contains in-frame clones alone and is incomplete. The sample lists roughly 140,000 clones, roughly four fifths occurring once. Sequencing was done on a sample of PBMCs. All receptors derive from a male donor in good health and CMV-seronegative.

The rearrangement uses TRBV11-1 and TRBJ2-7; TRBD1 aligns across 8 bases. The CDR3 is 13 amino acids. V lost 5 bases and J lost 3; bases outside the gene matches: 3. In germline, CDR1 is SGHAT, CDR2 FQDESV (reference sequence). The CDR3 DNA follows: TGTGCCAGCAGCCCAGGGGGCTTCTACGAGCAGTACTTC. Residues: CASSPGGFYEQYF.

The V gene is TRBV14, the J gene TRBJ2-1, with TRBD2 as a possible D gene (6 bases). The CDR3 covers 15 residues. Trimming took off 3 bases at V and 8 bases at J, with 17 bases between the two ends. Germline CDR1 and CDR2: SGHDN and FVKESK. DNA of the CDR3: TGTGCCAGCAGCCACTCGGGGGAGGCTAGGGATGAGCAGTTCTTC. Translating gives CASSHSGEARDEQFF.

As DNA, the CDR3 is TGTGCCAGTAGCATACGGGACAGATTTTCCTACGAGCAGTACTTC. Translating gives CASSIRDRFSYEQYF. The rearrangement uses TRBV19 and TRBJ2-7; 7 bases agree with TRBD1. The CDR3 has 15 amino acids. V was clipped by 6 bases and J by 1 base; unmatched bases: 9. Germline V gives CDR1 LNHDA, CDR2 SQIVND (reference sequence).

Written as DNA, the CDR3 is TGCGCCAGCAGGCCCGGCGGGGGATCCTACGAGCAGTACTTC. The encoded protein is CASRPGGGSYEQYF. The chain has TRBV5-1 and TRBJ2-7; 7 nucleotides align to TRBD2. Trimming took 5 bases from V and 1 from J; bases not matched to a gene: 6. There are 14 residues in the CDR3. The germline V gene has CDR1 SGHRS and CDR2 YFSETQ.

This clone has more than one count but fewer than ten. This chain links TRBV11-3 with TRBJ2-3; 11 positions match TRBD1. The CDR3 runs to 16 residues. After removal of 1 base from V and 4 bases from J, the junction contained 4 bases not matched to a gene. Germline assignment: CDR1 SGHNT and CDR2 YENEEA. CDR3: CASSLGGTGGADTQYF. The CDR3 DNA is TGTGCCAGCAGCTTAGGTGGGACAGGGGGAGCAGATACGCAGTATTTT.

This chain joins TRBV7-9 and TRBJ2-1, with TRBD2 matching 9 bases. With V trimmed by 1 base and J by 0 bases, 4 bases remained unmatched. This CDR3 region has 17 residues. Per germline, CDR1 SEHNR and CDR2 FQNEAQ (reference sequence). In nucleotides, the CDR3 is TGTGCCAGCAGCTTAGTTGTAGCGGGAGCCTCCTACAATGAGCAGTTCTTC. Amino acid sequence: CASSLVVAGASYNEQFF.

The chain links TRBV5-4 to TRBJ2-3; TRBD1 agrees at 11 bases. The V and J ends lost 0 bases and 4 bases, in that order; junction bases with no gene match: 10. The CDR3 has 18 residues. Germline CDR1 reads SGHNT; CDR2 reads YYREEE (reference sequence). DNA for the CDR3: TGTGCCAGCAGCTTGGTAGGACAGGGGGCCGGGGGCTCAGATACGCAGTATTTT. Protein: CASSLVGQGAGGSDTQYF.

This chain links TRBV27 with TRBJ2-7; a weak D match, TRBD2 (6 bases). Trimming took 0 bases from V and 0 from J, leaving 9 bases between them. The germline V gene has CDR1 MNHEY and CDR2 SMNVEV (reference sequence). The CDR3 sequence is 15 residues long. The CDR3 coding sequence is TGTGCCAGCAGTTTATCTAGCGGCCCCTCCTACGAGCAGTACTTC. Translating gives CASSLSSGPSYEQYF.

V and J are TRBV27 and TRBJ2-5; tentatively, D is TRBD2 (6 bases). Between the trimmed V and J ends, which lost 6 bases and 1 base, there was a span of 18 bases. The germline gives CDR1 MNHEY, CDR2 SMNVEV (reference sequence). This CDR3 comprises 16 residues. The CDR3 loop reads CASSLVGGWIQETQYF. CDR3 DNA: TGTGCCAGCAGCTTAGTTGGGGGGTGGATCCAAGAGACCCAGTACTTC.

This sequence joins TRBV2 and TRBJ2-5, with a possible D match to TRBD2 (5 bases). This CDR3 has 12 amino acids. Germline V gene data show CDR1 as SNHLY and CDR2 as FYNNEI. V was pared by 1 base and J by 5 bases, with 5 bases between. The CDR3 DNA is TGTGCCAGCAGTGAAGGGAGGGAGACCCAGTACTTC. It is translated as CASSEGRETQYF.

This clone has only a few counts. V usage is TRBV11-2 and J usage is TRBJ2-4, with D maybe TRBD1 (5 bases). The ends were cut back, 5 bases at V and 0 bases at J, with 14 bases in the middle. This CDR3 comprises 16 residues. Germline loops: CDR1 SGHAT, CDR2 FQNNGV. CDR3 region: CASSPRQTIAKNIQYF. The CDR3 DNA reads TGTGCCAGCAGCCCTAGACAGACAATAGCCAAAAACATTCAGTACTTC. The full variable domain, its missing parts supplied by reference TRBV11-2 and TRBJ2-4, is EAGVAQSPRYKIIEKRQSVAFWCNPISGHATLYWYQQILGQGPKLLIQFQNNGVVDDSQLPKDRFSAERLKGVDSTLKIQPAKLEDSAVYLCASSPRQTIAKNIQYFGAGTRLSVL.

The rearrangement uses TRBV7-9 and TRBJ1-4; TRBD1 matches at 9 bases. V shed 4 bases and J 8 bases; nucleotides not matched to a gene: 8. Germline V gives CDR1 SEHNR, CDR2 FQNEAQ (reference sequence). This CDR3 spans 15 amino acids. The CDR3 DNA reads TGTGCCAGCAGCTCTTCTGGGACAGGGCCAGAAAAACTGTTTTTT. It is translated as CASSSSGTGPEKLFF. Full variable domain (outside the CDR3, taken from reference TRBV7-9 and TRBJ1-4): DTGVSQNPRHKITKRGQNVTFRCDPISEHNRLYWYRQTLGQGPEFLTYFQNEAQLEKSRLLSDRFSAERPKGSFSTLEIQRTEQGDSAMYLCASSSSGTGPEKLFFGSGTQLSVL.

This chain connects TRBV5-4 to TRBJ2-7; TRBD2 is a possible D gene (6 bases). Germline CDR1 SGHNT, CDR2 YYREEE (reference sequence). There are 12 residues in the CDR3. The V end lost 4 bases, the J end lost 3 bases, and 8 bases lay between the germline ends. CDR3 sequence reads: CASSLDYYEQYF. For the CDR3, the DNA is TGTGCCAGCAGCCTGGACTACTACGAGCAGTACTTC.

The CDR3 spells CAISAKQGARYEQYF. CDR3 bases: TGTGCCATCAGCGCAAAGCAGGGGGCAAGGTACGAGCAGTACTTC. V usage is TRBV10-3 and J usage is TRBJ2-7, with 8 bases matching TRBD1. Germline V gene data show CDR1 as ENHRY and CDR2 as SYGVKD. CDR3 length: 15 residues. The V gene end was trimmed by 6 bases and the J gene end by 4 bases; junction bases not matched to a gene: 11.

V usage is TRBV19 and J usage is TRBJ2-7, with D unclear. Trimming stripped 3 bases from V and 5 bases from J, with 17 bases between. CDR1 LNHDA and CDR2 SQIVND come from the germline V gene (reference sequence). CDR3 length: 15 residues. The CDR3 loop reads CASSMVPRTEHEQYF. The DNA for the CDR3 is TGTGCCAGTAGTATGGTACCCCGAACAGAGCACGAGCAGTACTTC.

The CDR3 DNA reads TGTGCCAGTAGTCAGGGTAATGGAAACACCATATATTTT. Protein product: CASSQGNGNTIYF. The gene calls are TRBV19 and TRBJ1-3, with a weak D call TRBD1 (5 bases). V gave up 5 bases and J gave up 3 bases, with 8 bases separating them. Germline V gene sequence: CDR1 LNHDA, CDR2 SQIVND (reference sequence). The CDR3 has 13 amino acids.

The gene calls are TRBV4-1 and TRBJ2-3; maybe TRBD1 (6 bases). CDR3 length: 14 amino acids. Germline V gene lookup returns CDR1 MGHRA and CDR2 YSYEKL. The V gene lost 4 bases and the J gene lost 0 bases, with 8 bases spanning the gap. DNA of the CDR3: TGCGCCAGCAGCCGACAGGCAAGCACAGATACGCAGTATTTT. Its protein product is CASSRQASTDTQYF.

This chain uses TRBV9 with TRBJ2-4, with D unresolved. V lost 4 bases to trimming and J lost 0 bases, with 8 bases between them. The CDR3 runs to 14 residues. Germline V CDR1 and CDR2: SGDLS, YYNGEE. In nucleotides, the CDR3 is TGTGCCAGCAGCTCCCCCCTAGCCAAAAACATTCAGTACTTC. This gives the protein CASSSPLAKNIQYF.

This sequence joins TRBV7-9 and TRBJ2-7, with 7 bases lining up with TRBD2. The V gene's germline CDR1 is SEHNR and CDR2 FQNEAQ (reference sequence). Germline trimming cut 5 bases from V and 6 bases from J; bases unmatched to any gene: 4. There are 12 residues in the CDR3. The DNA for the CDR3 is TGTGCCAGCAGCAAGACTAGCATCGAGCAGTACTTC. Its protein product is CASSKTSIEQYF.

The rearrangement links TRBV25-1 to TRBJ1-4; D possibly corresponds to TRBD1 (6 bases). Germline CDR1 and CDR2: MGHDK and SYGVNS. This CDR3 is 14 amino acids long. V was shortened by 5 bases and J by 0 bases, with 7 bases between the two germline ends. CDR3 amino acids: CASSTGTTNEKLFF. The DNA of the CDR3 is TGTGCCAGCAGTACAGGGACAACTAATGAAAAACTGTTTTTT.

The chain links TRBV27 to TRBJ2-3; 8 bases agree with TRBD1. In germline, CDR1 is MNHEY, CDR2 SMNVEV (reference sequence). Losses at the gene ends were 5 bases for V and 4 bases for J; bases not matched to a gene: 8. CDR3 length: 15 amino acids. Here the CDR3 reads CASSLRTGMADTQYF. The CDR3 nucleotides read TGTGCCAGCAGTCTCAGGACAGGGATGGCAGATACGCAGTATTTT.

The chain joins TRBV30 to TRBJ1-3; no reliable D call. V lost 3 bases and J lost 15, with 18 bases in between. CDR1 is GTSNPN and CDR2 is SVGIG in the germline V gene (reference sequence). The CDR3 has 12 residues. The CDR3 nucleotides are TGTGCCTGGAGCTACGACTCCACTCGAGGATATTTT. As protein: CAWSYDSTRGYF.

J is TRBJ1-4 and V is TRBV25-1; D remains unclear. The CDR3 runs 12 residues. Germline CDR1 is MGHDK and CDR2 is SYGVNS. V lost 6 bases to trimming and J lost 3 bases, with 5 bases between them. CDR3 amino acids: CASRRANEKLFF. CDR3 nucleotides: TGTGCCAGCAGACGGGCTAATGAAAAACTGTTTTTT.

For this clone: Other DNA sequences from this sample encode an identical CDR3 as well. In DNA form, the CDR3 reads TGTGCCAGTAGTACCCTCCAGGGTTATGGCTACACCTTC. Amino acids: CASSTLQGYGYTF. The chain links TRBV19 to TRBJ1-2; maybe TRBD1 (5 bases). Germline V gives CDR1 LNHDA, CDR2 SQIVND (reference sequence). V lost 4 bases and J lost 5, with 11 bases in between. This CDR3 region has 13 residues.

This rearrangement joins TRBV6-1 to TRBJ1-2; D might be TRBD1 (6 bases). From germline, CDR1 is MNHNS and CDR2 SASEGT. The CDR3 consists of 15 residues. Trimming shortened V by 6 bases and J by 4 bases, and 18 bases separated the two germline ends. The CDR3 spells CASRRTVDGIYGYTF. The CDR3 nucleotides are TGTGCCAGCAGGAGGACAGTCGATGGGATCTATGGCTACACCTTC.

V gene TRBV19 combines with J gene TRBJ2-7; TRBD1 agrees at 9 bases. Germline-derived CDR1 and CDR2 are LNHDA and SQIVND (reference sequence). V shed 5 bases and J 1 base; nucleotides not matched to a gene: 9. The CDR3 loop spans 16 amino acids. The CDR3 loop reads CASSGQGRASSYEQYF. The CDR3 bases are TGTGCCAGTAGTGGACAGGGGAGGGCCTCATCCTACGAGCAGTACTTC. The variable domain in full, with the rest retrieved from reference TRBV19 and TRBJ2-7, is DGGITQSPKYLFRKEGQNVTLSCEQNLNHDAMYWYRQDPGQGLRLIYYSQIVNDFQKGDIAEGYSVSREKKESFPLTVTSAQKNPTAFYLCASSGQGRASSYEQYFGPGTRLTVT.